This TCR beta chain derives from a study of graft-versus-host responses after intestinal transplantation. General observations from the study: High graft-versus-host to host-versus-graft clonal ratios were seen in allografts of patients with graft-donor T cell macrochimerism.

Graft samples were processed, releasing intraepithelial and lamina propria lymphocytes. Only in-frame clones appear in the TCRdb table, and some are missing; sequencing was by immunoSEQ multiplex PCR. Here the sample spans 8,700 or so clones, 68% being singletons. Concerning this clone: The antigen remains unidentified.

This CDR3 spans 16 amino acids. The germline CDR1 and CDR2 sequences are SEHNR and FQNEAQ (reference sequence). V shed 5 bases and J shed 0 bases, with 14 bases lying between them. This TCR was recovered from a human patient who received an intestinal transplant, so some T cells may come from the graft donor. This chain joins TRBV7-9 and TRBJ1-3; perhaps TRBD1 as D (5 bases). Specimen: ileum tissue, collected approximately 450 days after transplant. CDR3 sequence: CASSAMGLFSGNTIYF. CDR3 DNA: TGTGCCAGCAGCGCCATGGGACTGTTCTCTGGAAACACCATATATTTT.